This entry describes one T cell receptor beta chain. CDR3 length equals 14 residues. The V end lost 5 bases, the J end lost 3 bases, and 13 bases lay between the germline ends. Per the germline V gene, CDR1 is SEHNR and CDR2 is FQNEAQ (reference sequence). Profiled with immunoSEQ multiplex PCR; TCRdb holds only in-frame clones, not every one. This table has 85,000 to 95,000 clones, around nine tenths appearing once. Thawed PBMCs were FACS-sorted into unstimulated CD4+CD25+CD127- regulatory T cells, CD4+CD25- non-regulatory cells, CD4 and CD8 cells. The data are from a study of Tregs in tolerant kidney transplant recipients.

The sequence came from a human donor in good health. Specimen: CD8+ T cells from blood. This rearrangement joins TRBV7-9 to TRBJ1-2, with D uncertain. CDR3 sequence: CASSPPTEYYGYTF. The CDR3 DNA is TGTGCCAGCAGCCCCCCGACGGAGTACTATGGCTACACCTTC.